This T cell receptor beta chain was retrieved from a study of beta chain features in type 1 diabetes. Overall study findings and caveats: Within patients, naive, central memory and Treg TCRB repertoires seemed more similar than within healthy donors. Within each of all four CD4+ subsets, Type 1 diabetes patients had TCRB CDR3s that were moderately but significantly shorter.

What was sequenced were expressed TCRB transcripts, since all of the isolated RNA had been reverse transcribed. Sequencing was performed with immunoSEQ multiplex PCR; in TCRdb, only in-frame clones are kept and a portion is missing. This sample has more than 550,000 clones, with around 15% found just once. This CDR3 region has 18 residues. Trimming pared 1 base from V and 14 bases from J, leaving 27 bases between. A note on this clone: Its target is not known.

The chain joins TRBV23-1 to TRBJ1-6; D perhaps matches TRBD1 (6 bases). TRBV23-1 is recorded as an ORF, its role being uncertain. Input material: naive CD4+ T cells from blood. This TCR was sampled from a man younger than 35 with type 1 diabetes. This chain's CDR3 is CASSQFLGGGPGFRTLHF. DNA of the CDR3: TGCGCCAGCAGTCAATTCCTAGGGGGGGGGCCCGGTTTCAGGACCCTCCACTTT.